One and the same sample provided the 27 T cell receptor beta chains below, sequenced in a study of a mutant IDH1 vaccine in newly diagnosed glioma (dated by TCRdb to about 2021). This specimen's time point label, interpreted: week 5, during vaccination. Each vaccine dose, consisting of 300 ug of a 20-mer mutant IDH1 peptide in Montanide, was administered subcutaneously with topical imiquimod. Libraries were constructed by the immunoSEQ multiplex PCR assay. Drawn from immuneACCESS, this table holds only the in-frame rearrangements with V and J called that TCRdb kept. Clones are partly lost; checked studies trace under half to an unresolved V gene and leave the rest unexplained. This sample is represented by approximately 25,000 clones; about three quarters of them were singletons. Over 9% of the sample comes from the top ten. Their antigens are not known. This specimen consisted of PBMCs, obtained from a glioma patient whose treatment included an IDH1 peptide vaccine. The receptor source for this set is a middle-aged man with glioma.

This clone was observed a handful of times. This chain connects TRBV7-9 to TRBJ1-2, with a tentative D call TRBD1 (6 bases). Trimming left V 10 bases short and J 2 bases short, with 17 bases between. The CDR3 sequence is 14 residues long. Germline CDR1 is SEHNR and CDR2 is FQNEAQ (reference sequence). CDR3 amino acids: CAIEGGRTNYGYTF. DNA for the CDR3: TGTGCCATCGAGGGGGGGCGAACGAACTATGGCTACACCTTC.

The rearrangement links TRBV19 to TRBJ1-2; the match to TRBD1 covers 8 bases. Germline values: CDR1 LNHDA, CDR2 SQIVND (reference sequence). The junction had 13 bases not matched to a gene; V was cut back by 5 bases and J by 2 bases. The CDR3 consists of 17 residues. CDR3 DNA sequence: TGTGCCAGTAGTTCCCAGACAGGGGTTACCCTAAACTATGGCTACACCTTC. The encoded protein is CASSSQTGVTLNYGYTF.

This chain uses TRBV7-2 with TRBJ1-2; D is ambiguous. Trimming took 2 bases from V and 2 from J, leaving 12 bases between them. This CDR3 spans 15 amino acids. Germline CDR1 and CDR2: SGHTA and FQGNSA. The DNA for the CDR3 is TGTGCCAGCAGCTTATCCCCAGGAGGAAACTATGGCTACACCTTC. Amino acid sequence: CASSLSPGGNYGYTF.

Details on this clone: One junction end disagrees with the germline gene, perhaps due to a read error. The chain combines TRBV23-1 with TRBJ1-2; a possible D gene is TRBD1 (5 bases). TRBV23-1 is sorted into the ORF group, with uncertain function. The CDR3 spans 13 residues. CDR3 in DNA: TGCGCCAGTAGTCAATCGGGGGGTCCGCTTTACACCTTC. Protein sequence: CASSQSGGPLYTF.

The V and J genes are TRBV9 and TRBJ1-2, with D tentatively TRBD1 (6 bases). V was shortened by 3 bases and J by 4 bases, with 16 bases between the two germline ends. The germline gives CDR1 SGDLS, CDR2 YYNGEE. The CDR3 contains 15 residues. The CDR3 spells CASSAAAGAIYGYTF. The CDR3 DNA sequence: TGTGCCAGCAGCGCCGCCGCGGGGGCCATCTATGGCTACACCTTC.

The chain recombines TRBV6-4 with TRBJ2-3, with D unclear. V shed 2 bases and J shed 6 bases, with 15 bases lying between them. The germline gives CDR1 MRHNA, CDR2 SNTAGT. This CDR3 region has 15 residues. The CDR3 DNA reads as TGTGCCAGCAGTGACGCTCCATTTGGCAGGGATACGCAGTATTTT. Protein: CASSDAPFGRDTQYF.

The V gene is TRBV7-9, the J gene TRBJ2-5, with no clear D. This CDR3 has 15 residues. Germline assignment: CDR1 SEHNR and CDR2 FQNEAQ (reference sequence). V lost 5 bases and J lost 2, with 15 bases in between. The CDR3 DNA follows: TGTGCCAGCAGCCCCCCGCCCCCGAAGCAAGAGACCCAGTACTTC. This gives the protein CASSPPPPKQETQYF.

Notes on this clone: The junction differs from germline at one of its ends, possibly a read error. The CDR3 DNA sequence: TGTGCCAACAGCTCCGGACAGGGGGACAATCAGCCCCAGCATTTT. Its protein is CANSSGQGDNQPQHF. The J gene is TRBJ1-5, the V gene TRBV13; 10 positions match TRBD1. This CDR3 has 15 amino acids. Germline CDR1 reads PRHDT; CDR2 reads FYEKMQ (reference sequence).

This clone has more than one count but fewer than ten. This chain links TRBV9 with TRBJ1-1; no clear D gene. V dropped 4 bases and J dropped 1 base, with 11 bases sitting between them. Germline values: CDR1 SGDLS, CDR2 YYNGEE. CDR3 size: 14 residues. The CDR3 spells CASSNGQSNTEAFF. Written as DNA, the CDR3 is TGTGCCAGCAGCAATGGCCAGTCGAACACTGAAGCTTTCTTT.

V usage is TRBV6-5 and J usage is TRBJ1-6; D gene unclear. The CDR3 extends over 14 amino acids. The germline gives CDR1 MNHEY, CDR2 SVGAGI. The V and J ends lost 2 bases and 10 bases respectively, with 12 bases between them. The CDR3 sequence is CASSYGPSPSPLHF. DNA for the CDR3: TGTGCCAGCAGTTACGGGCCGAGCCCCTCACCCCTCCACTTT.

CDR3 nucleotide sequence: TGTGCCAGCAGTGAAGCGCTTCGGAAACCTAATCAGCCCCAGCATTTT. It specifies CASSEALRKPNQPQHF. The chain has TRBV6-1 and TRBJ1-5; D unclear. Germline CDR1 is MNHNS and CDR2 is SASEGT. This CDR3 is 16 amino acids long. Trimming pared 0 bases from V and 4 bases from J, leaving 13 bases between.

This clone rates as medium-sized. This chain uses TRBV7-2 with TRBJ2-2; possibly TRBD1 or TRBD2 for D (5 bases each). The CDR3 extends over 14 amino acids. Germline V gives CDR1 SGHTA, CDR2 FQGNSA. V lost 5 bases to trimming and J lost 6 bases, with 13 bases between them. CDR3 sequence reads: CASSPETGPGELFF. DNA of the CDR3: TGTGCCAGCAGCCCCGAAACGGGACCCGGGGAGCTGTTTTTT.

The chain links TRBV11-2 to TRBJ2-2; 9 bases align to TRBD1. Germline values: CDR1 SGHAT, CDR2 FQNNGV. V trimming: 5 bases; J trimming: 6 bases; junction bases outside the gene matches: 7. This CDR3 is 15 amino acids long. This chain's CDR3 is CASSRTGDLAGELFF. Here the CDR3 DNA reads TGTGCCAGCAGCCGGACAGGGGATTTAGCCGGGGAGCTGTTTTTT.

This chain uses TRBV21-1 with TRBJ1-2; the table gives TRBD1 as D, unverified against the DNA. TRBV21-1 is marked as a pseudogene. This CDR3 contains 15 residues. DNA for the CDR3: TGTGCCAGCAGCCAAAGAGTCACCAGGGGTCATGGCTACACCTTC. Amino acid sequence: CASSQRVTRGHGYTF.

This clone was counted only a few times. J is TRBJ1-4 and V is TRBV4-2; D perhaps matches TRBD1 (5 bases). CDR1 is LGHNA and CDR2 is YNFKEQ in the germline V gene. V lost 0 bases, J lost 5 bases, and 13 bases lay in between. The CDR3 loop spans 16 amino acids. CDR3 residues: CASSQDWGRVNEKLFF. Here the CDR3 DNA reads TGTGCCAGCAGCCAAGATTGGGGCAGGGTGAATGAAAAACTGTTTTTT.

The rearrangement uses TRBV29-1 and TRBJ1-4, with 10 bases lining up with TRBD1. CDR1 SQVTM and CDR2 ANQGSEA come from the germline V gene. V lost 4 bases and J lost 5; bases outside the gene matches: 13. There are 17 residues in the CDR3. CDR3 protein: CSVVGTGAGSNNEKLFF. The CDR3 nucleotides are TGCAGCGTTGTTGGGACAGGGGCCGGTTCCAACAATGAAAAACTGTTTTTT.

This clone was observed a handful of times. J is TRBJ1-5 and V is TRBV19; D is ambiguous. The germline CDR1 and CDR2 sequences are LNHDA and SQIVND (reference sequence). This CDR3 has 15 amino acids. V was trimmed by 1 base and J by 6 bases, leaving 13 bases between them. The CDR3 DNA sequence: TGTGCCAGTAGTATAGGCCACAGTTTAGGTCAGCCCCAGCATTTT. Protein sequence: CASSIGHSLGQPQHF.

This clone was seen more than once but under ten times. The chain joins TRBV29-1 to TRBJ1-2, with a possible D match to TRBD1 (5 bases). This CDR3 has 13 residues. The V gene lost 6 bases and the J gene lost 8 bases, with 19 bases spanning the gap. Germline V gene data show CDR1 as SQVTM and CDR2 as ANQGSEA. The CDR3: CSVPGLGGGGYTF. CDR3 nucleotide sequence: TGCAGCGTCCCCGGGCTGGGGGGAGGAGGCTACACCTTC.

The rearrangement joins TRBV12-5 to TRBJ1-3; D remains ambiguous. Trimming cost V 7 bases and J 0 bases, with 13 bases left between them. CDR3 length: 15 amino acids. CDR1 is LGHNT and CDR2 is FRNRAP in the germline V gene. CDR3 sequence: CASAPDSDSGNTIYF. The CDR3, as DNA: TGTGCTAGTGCCCCAGACTCCGACTCTGGAAACACCATATATTTT. Variable domain in full (rest from reference TRBV12-5 and TRBJ1-3): DARVTQTPRHKVTEMGQEVTMRCQPILGHNTVFWYRQTMMQGLELLAYFRNRAPLDDSGMPKDRFSAEMPDATLATLKIQPSEPRDSAVYFCASAPDSDSGNTIYFGEGSWLTVV.

This clone was seen a few times. V is TRBV4-3 and J is TRBJ2-1; D possibly corresponds to TRBD1 (6 bases). Trimming removed 3 bases at V and 1 base at J, with 13 bases between. Germline values: CDR1 LGHNA, CDR2 YSLEER. The CDR3 contains 16 residues. The CDR3, as DNA: TGCGCCAGCAGCCACCTCACAGGGAGTTCCTACAATGAGCAGTTCTTC. Protein sequence: CASSHLTGSSYNEQFF.

The rearrangement joins TRBV2 to TRBJ2-1, with TRBD2 matching over 9 bases. After removal of 10 bases from V and 0 bases from J, the junction contained 7 bases not matched to a gene. The CDR3 consists of 15 residues. Germline lookup yields CDR1 SNHLY and CDR2 FYNNEI. The CDR3 spells CATQLAGSSYNEQFF. The DNA for the CDR3 is TGTGCCACCCAACTAGCGGGTAGCTCCTACAATGAGCAGTTCTTC. Full variable domain (outside the CDR3, taken from reference TRBV2 and TRBJ2-1): EPEVTQTPSHQVTQMGQEVILRCVPISNHLYFYWYRQILGQKVEFLVSFYNNEISEKSEIFDDQFSVERPDGSNFTLKIRSTKLEDSAMYFCATQLAGSSYNEQFFGPGTRLTVL.

This clone was recorded a few times. The chain has TRBV2 and TRBJ1-1; D ambiguous. Germline CDR1 and CDR2: SNHLY and FYNNEI. This CDR3 is built from 13 residues. Trimming took off 11 bases at V and 1 base at J, with 14 bases between the two ends. CDR3 region: CASRAQGNTEAFF. CDR3 in DNA: TGTGCCTCCCGGGCCCAAGGGAACACTGAAGCTTTCTTT.

The chain combines TRBV30 with TRBJ2-3; maybe TRBD2 (5 bases). V lost 3 bases and J lost 4, with 14 bases in between. Germline V gene data show CDR1 as GTSNPN and CDR2 as SVGIG (reference sequence). This CDR3 comprises 14 residues. The CDR3 loop is CAWRAGRVADTQYF. The DNA of the CDR3 is TGTGCCTGGAGGGCGGGCCGAGTTGCAGATACGCAGTATTTT.

A few counts support this clone. CDR3 amino acids: CASIGLAGSYNEQFF. The CDR3 coding sequence is TGTGCCAGTATTGGCCTAGCGGGCTCCTACAATGAGCAGTTCTTC. This chain links TRBV19 with TRBJ2-1, with 8 bases matching TRBD2. The CDR3 contains 15 residues. Germline V lookup: CDR1 LNHDA, CDR2 SQIVND (reference sequence). J was trimmed by 0 bases and V by 7 bases; bases with no gene match: 5. The whole variable domain, filled in from reference TRBV19 and TRBJ2-1, reads DGGITQSPKYLFRKEGQNVTLSCEQNLNHDAMYWYRQDPGQGLRLIYYSQIVNDFQKGDIAEGYSVSREKKESFPLTVTSAQKNPTAFYLCASIGLAGSYNEQFFGPGTRLTVL.

This clone was observed a single time. The chain has TRBV28 and TRBJ2-4; TRBD1 might be the D (6 bases). Trimming left V 5 bases short and J 1 base short, with 12 bases between. Germline V CDR1 and CDR2: MDHEN, SYDVKM. This CDR3 has 15 residues. Here the CDR3 reads CASSPHDRAKNIQYF. CDR3 bases: TGTGCCAGCAGTCCTCACGACAGGGCCAAAAACATTCAGTACTTC.

A word on this clone: The same CDR3 can be traced to other DNA sequences in this sample. V is TRBV7-9 and J is TRBJ2-5; no definite D call. V was cut by 5 bases and J by 2 bases, with 3 bases left in between. The CDR3 runs 11 residues. Germline lookup yields CDR1 SEHNR and CDR2 FQNEAQ (reference sequence). The CDR3 sequence is CASSPQETQYF. CDR3 sequence (DNA): TGTGCCAGCAGCCCACAAGAGACCCAGTACTTC.

The CDR3 DNA follows: TGTGCCAGTAGTTTTGATACCGGACAGGGAAGGGACAACACTGAAGCTTTCTTT. This translates into CASSFDTGQGRDNTEAFF. The chain combines TRBV19 with TRBJ1-1, with 8 nucleotides matching TRBD1. Germline V lookup: CDR1 LNHDA, CDR2 SQIVND (reference sequence). The ends lost 5 bases at V and 2 bases at J; junction bases unmatched: 16. The CDR3 sequence is 18 residues long.